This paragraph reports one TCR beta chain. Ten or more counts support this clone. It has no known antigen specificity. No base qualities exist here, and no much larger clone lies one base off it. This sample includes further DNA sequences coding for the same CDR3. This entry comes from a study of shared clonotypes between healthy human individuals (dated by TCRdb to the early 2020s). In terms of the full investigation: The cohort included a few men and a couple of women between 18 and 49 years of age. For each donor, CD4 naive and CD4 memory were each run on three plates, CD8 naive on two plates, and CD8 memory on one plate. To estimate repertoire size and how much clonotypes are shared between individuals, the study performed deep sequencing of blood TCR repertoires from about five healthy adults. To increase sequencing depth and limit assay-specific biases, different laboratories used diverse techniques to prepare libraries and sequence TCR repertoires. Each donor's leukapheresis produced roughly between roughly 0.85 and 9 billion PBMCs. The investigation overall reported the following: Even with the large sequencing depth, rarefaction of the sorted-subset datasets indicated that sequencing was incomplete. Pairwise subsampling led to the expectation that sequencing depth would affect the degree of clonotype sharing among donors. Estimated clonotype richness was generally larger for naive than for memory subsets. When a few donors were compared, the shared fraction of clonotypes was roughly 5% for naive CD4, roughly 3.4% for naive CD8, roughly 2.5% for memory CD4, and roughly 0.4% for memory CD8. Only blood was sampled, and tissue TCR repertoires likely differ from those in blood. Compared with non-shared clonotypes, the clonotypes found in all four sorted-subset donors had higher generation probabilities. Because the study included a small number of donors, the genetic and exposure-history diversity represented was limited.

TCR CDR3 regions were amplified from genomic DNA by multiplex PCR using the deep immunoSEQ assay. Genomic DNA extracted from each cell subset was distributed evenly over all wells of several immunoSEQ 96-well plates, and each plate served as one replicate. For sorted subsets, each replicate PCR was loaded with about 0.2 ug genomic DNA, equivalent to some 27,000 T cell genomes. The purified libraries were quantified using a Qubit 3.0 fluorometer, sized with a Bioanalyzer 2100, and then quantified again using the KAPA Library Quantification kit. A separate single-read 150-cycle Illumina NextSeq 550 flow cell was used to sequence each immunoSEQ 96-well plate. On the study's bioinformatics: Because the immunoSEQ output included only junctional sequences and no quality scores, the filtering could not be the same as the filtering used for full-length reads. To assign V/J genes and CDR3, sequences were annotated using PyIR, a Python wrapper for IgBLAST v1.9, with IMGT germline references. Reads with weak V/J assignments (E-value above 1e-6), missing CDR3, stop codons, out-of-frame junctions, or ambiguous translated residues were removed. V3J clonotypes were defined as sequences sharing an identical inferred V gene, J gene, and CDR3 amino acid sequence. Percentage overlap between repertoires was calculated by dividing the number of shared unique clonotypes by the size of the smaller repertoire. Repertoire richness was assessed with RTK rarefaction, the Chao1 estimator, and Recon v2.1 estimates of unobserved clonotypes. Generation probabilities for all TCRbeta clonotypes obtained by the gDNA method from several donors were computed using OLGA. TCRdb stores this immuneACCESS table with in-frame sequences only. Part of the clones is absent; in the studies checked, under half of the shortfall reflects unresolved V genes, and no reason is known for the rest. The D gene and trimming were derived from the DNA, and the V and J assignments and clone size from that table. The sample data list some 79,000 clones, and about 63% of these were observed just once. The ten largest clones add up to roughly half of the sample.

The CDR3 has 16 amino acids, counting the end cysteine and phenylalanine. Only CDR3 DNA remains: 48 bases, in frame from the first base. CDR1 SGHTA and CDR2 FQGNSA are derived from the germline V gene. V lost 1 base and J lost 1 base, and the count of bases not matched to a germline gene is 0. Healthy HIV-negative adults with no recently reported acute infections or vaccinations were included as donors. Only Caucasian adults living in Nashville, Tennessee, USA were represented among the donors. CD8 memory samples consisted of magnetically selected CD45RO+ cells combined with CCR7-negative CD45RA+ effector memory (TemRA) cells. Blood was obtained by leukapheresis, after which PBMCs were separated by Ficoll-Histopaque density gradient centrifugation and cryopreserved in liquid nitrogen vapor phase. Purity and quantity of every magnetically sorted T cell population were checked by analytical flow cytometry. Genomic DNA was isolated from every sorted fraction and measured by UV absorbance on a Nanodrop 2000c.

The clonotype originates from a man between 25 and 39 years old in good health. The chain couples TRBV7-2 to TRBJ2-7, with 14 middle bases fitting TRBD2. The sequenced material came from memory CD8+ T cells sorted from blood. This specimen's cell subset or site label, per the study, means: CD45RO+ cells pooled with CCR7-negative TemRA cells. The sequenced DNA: TGTGCCAGCAGCTTAGGACTAGCGGGAGGGTCCTACGAGCAGTACTTC. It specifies CASSLGLAGGSYEQYF. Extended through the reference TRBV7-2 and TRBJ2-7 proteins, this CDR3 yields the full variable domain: GAGVSQSPSNKVTEKGKDVELRCDPISGHTALYWYRQSLGQGLEFLIYFQGNSAPDKSGLPSDRFSAERTGGSVSTLTIQRTQQEDSAVYLCASSLGLAGGSYEQYFGPGTRLTVT.